This is a list of T cell receptor beta chains from one sample in a study of identifying expanded T cells in peripheral blood. Generated by immunoSEQ multiplex PCR, the TCRdb table keeps only in-frame clones and is missing some. This sample has about 120,000 clones, with roughly 82% found just once. The source material was blood. The origin of the receptors is a person aged 18 to 69 in good health. The CDR3 runs from the conserved cysteine through the conserved F or W. Each record gives: CDR3 protein, V gene.

CASSPRVTGGSNEKLFF	TRBV18
CASSVAADTQYF	TRBV9
CASSYQGVRDGYTF	TRBV6-5
CASSLGWPYEQYF	TRBV13
CAWTQGARGTEAFF	TRBV30
CASSQVVGPGNTIYF	TRBV4-1
CASSPTGLVSSGELFF	TRBV7-9
CASSDRGGGTEAFF	TRBV7-9
CASSFQGGTEAFF	TRBV11-2
CASRLEIYGYTF	TRBV5-8
CASSVPGQGAGGYTF	TRBV10-1
CASTPRQNPSVDEQYF	TRBV5-5
CASSFDPGVAYEQYF	TRBV5-1
CASSSTSRETQYF	TRBV5-1
CASSQGRAWKETQYF	TRBV4-1
CASSSWEGQETQYF	TRBV11-1
CASSISSHTQPQHF	TRBV19
CASSPRTDKNTEAFF	TRBV9
CASSVGRGLSGNTIYF	TRBV9
CASRSQGSTDTQYF	TRBV5-1